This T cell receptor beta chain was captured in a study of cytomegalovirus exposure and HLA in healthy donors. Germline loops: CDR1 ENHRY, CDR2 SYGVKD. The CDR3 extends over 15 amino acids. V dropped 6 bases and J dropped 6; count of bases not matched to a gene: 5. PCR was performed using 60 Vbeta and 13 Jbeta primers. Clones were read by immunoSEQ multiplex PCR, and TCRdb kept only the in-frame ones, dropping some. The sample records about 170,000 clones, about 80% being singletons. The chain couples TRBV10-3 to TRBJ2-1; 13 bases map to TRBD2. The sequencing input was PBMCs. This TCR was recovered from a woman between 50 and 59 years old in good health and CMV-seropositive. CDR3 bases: TGTGCCATCAGCCCAGGACTAGCGGGGGCCAATGAGCAGTTCTTC. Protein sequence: CAISPGLAGANEQFF.